These T cell receptor beta chains were read from a single sample in a study of response to subunit inactivated influenza vaccine. MiXCR, run by TCRdb on the RT-PCR reads, gives a single entry per CDR3 protein. The table has fewer than 600,000 distinct CDR3 sequences, about 7.2% seen once; the top ten hold around 14%. The sequences come from PBMCs from blood, collected around 25 months after vaccination. The receptors shown here come from a man in his fifties or sixties who received an inactivated influenza vaccine. CDR3s include the opening cysteine and the closing phenylalanine or tryptophan. Each record gives: D gene, clone size, CDR3 length, J gene, V gene, CDR3 protein, CDR3 DNA. D genes are given only for firm matches. Where a row states a size, it is once, few, many or the class of an expanded clone; other rows omit it.

>TRBD1|few|11|TRBJ1-2|TRBV20-1
CSGNRGYGYTF
TGCAGCGGTAACAGGGGCTATGGCTACACCTTC
>.|.|14|TRBJ2-1|TRBV9
CASSVNVRENEQFF
TGTGCCAGCAGCGTAAACGTCAGGGAGAATGAGCAGTTCTTC
>.|many|15|TRBJ2-3|TRBV7-2
CASSWWGRTTDTQYF
TGTGCCAGCAGCTGGTGGGGTCGGACCACAGATACGCAGTATTTT
>TRBD1|.|15|TRBJ2-7|TRBV30
CAWTAGGHRIIEQYF
TGTGCCTGGACCGCAGGGGGACACCGGATTATCGAGCAGTACTTC
>.|.|14|TRBJ2-3|TRBV6-2/TRBV6-3
CASRAGQNTDTQYF
TGTGCCAGCCGGGCTGGGCAAAACACAGATACGCAGTATTTT
>.|many|14|TRBJ1-5|TRBV6-2/TRBV6-3
CASSYGQGSQPQHF
TGTGCCAGCAGTTACGGGCAGGGCAGTCAGCCCCAGCATTTT
>.|many|13|TRBJ2-1|TRBV5-1
CASSLAPEREQFF
TGCGCCAGCAGCCTCGCTCCGGAGCGCGAGCAGTTCTTC
>.|many|15|TRBJ1-6|TRBV19
CASTLAGGQGSPLHF
TGTGCCAGTACCCTCGCGGGGGGGCAAGGTTCACCCCTCCACTTT
>TRBD1|once|20|TRBJ2-6|TRBV10-3
CAIGQGFTATQVSGANVLTF
TGTGCCATCGGACAGGGGTTTACCGCCACCCAAGTTTCTGGGGCCAACGTCCTGACTTTC
>.|.|17|TRBJ2-3|TRBV6-5
CASSYSNRGTYTDTQYF
TGTGCCAGCAGTTACTCGAATCGTGGGACTTACACAGATACGCAGTATTTT
>TRBD1|few|15|TRBJ2-5|TRBV4-1
CASSRQQGAKETQYF
TGCGCCAGCAGCCGCCAACAGGGGGCTAAAGAGACCCAGTACTTC
>.|few|14|TRBJ1-3|TRBV25-1
CASSERGPGNTIYF
TGTGCCAGCAGTGAGCGGGGCCCTGGAAACACCATATATTTT
>TRBD1|few|16|TRBJ2-2|TRBV24-1
CATSDSDRGSTGELFF
TGTGCCACCAGTGATTCCGACAGGGGTAGCACCGGGGAGCTGTTTTTT
>.|few|12|TRBJ2-5|TRBV7-9
CAGDNGGETQYF
TGTGCCGGAGACAACGGAGGGGAGACCCAGTACTTC
>TRBD2|few|19|TRBJ2-1|TRBV5-1
CASSLASGGRQYSDNEQFF
TGCGCCAGCAGCTTGGCCTCGGGAGGAAGACAATATTCGGACAATGAGCAGTTCTTC
>.|.|15|TRBJ2-7|TRBV5-1
CASSLEQGGPYEQYF
TGCGCCAGCAGCTTGGAACAGGGTGGGCCCTACGAGCAGTACTTC
>.|few|14|TRBJ2-5|TRBV7-3
CASSLNSDQETQYF
TGTGCCAGCAGCCTCAACAGCGACCAAGAGACCCAGTACTTC
>.|many|16|TRBJ1-2|TRBV5-1
CASSLDGWGDFDGYTF
TGCGCCAGCAGCTTGGACGGTTGGGGGGACTTTGATGGCTACACCTTC
>.|many|14|TRBJ2-1|TRBV20-1
CSALGRLSDNEQFF
TGCAGTGCCCTGGGCCGACTAAGCGACAATGAGCAGTTCTTC
>TRBD1|few|18|TRBJ1-3|TRBV6-1
CASRLPGQGFSSGNTIYF
TGTGCCAGCAGGCTCCCGGGACAGGGGTTCAGCTCTGGAAACACCATATATTTT
>.|.|16|TRBJ1-1|TRBV3-1
CASSQDSSWMNTEAFF
TGTGCCAGCAGCCAAGATTCGTCATGGATGAACACTGAAGCTTTCTTT
>.|many|11|TRBJ2-7|TRBV12-3/TRBV12-4
CASGHSYEQYF
TGTGCCAGCGGCCACTCCTACGAGCAGTACTTC
>.|few|13|TRBJ1-5|TRBV19
CASKGLYNQPQHF
TGTGCCAGTAAGGGACTGTACAATCAGCCCCAGCATTTT
>TRBD1|few|17|TRBJ2-1|TRBV20-1
CSAPGTAIPSSYNEQFF
TGCAGTGCTCCCGGGACAGCGATACCAAGCTCCTACAATGAGCAGTTCTTC
>TRBD1|many|16|TRBJ1-6|TRBV20-1
CSAREANRGANSPLHF
TGCAGTGCTAGAGAAGCTAACAGGGGCGCTAATTCACCCCTCCACTTT
>TRBD1|many|14|TRBJ1-2|TRBV5-1
CASRSGQGLVGYTF
TGCGCCAGCAGATCCGGACAGGGGTTGGTCGGCTACACCTTC
>.|.|14|TRBJ2-5|TRBV29-1
CSVDQAYSQETQYF
TGCAGCGTTGATCAGGCCTATTCCCAAGAGACCCAGTACTTC
>TRBD1|few|16|TRBJ1-2|TRBV5-1
CASSSQPGQGDYGYTF
TGCGCCAGCAGCTCCCAACCGGGACAGGGAGACTATGGCTACACCTTC
>.|many|13|TRBJ1-6|TRBV5-5
CASSYTGNSPLHF
TGTGCCAGCAGCTACACAGGGAATTCACCCCTCCACTTT
>TRBD2|few|16|TRBJ2-2|TRBV7-8
CASSYRTSGNTGELFF
TGTGCCAGCAGCTATCGGACTAGCGGGAACACCGGGGAGCTGTTTTTT
>TRBD2|.|15|TRBJ2-1|TRBV20-1
CSARVVSGNYNEQFF
TGCAGTGCTAGAGTTGTTAGCGGGAACTACAATGAGCAGTTCTTC
>.|many|14|TRBJ2-2|TRBV10-3
CAINHQGNTGELFF
TGTGCCATCAATCATCAGGGGAACACCGGGGAGCTGTTTTTT
>.|few|12|TRBJ2-7|TRBV9
CASSVTGGEQYF
TGTGCCAGCAGCGTGACAGGTGGCGAGCAGTACTTC
>.|.|17|TRBJ2-3|TRBV7-9
CASSFGRGGGSADTQYF
TGTGCCAGCAGCTTCGGCAGGGGTGGTGGGTCCGCAGATACGCAGTATTTT
>.|.|14|TRBJ1-1|TRBV6-1
CATRHRAGNTEAFF
TGTGCCACCCGCCACAGGGCGGGGAACACTGAAGCTTTCTTT
>.|few|13|TRBJ2-5|TRBV11-2
CASRKLSQETQYF
TGTGCCAGCAGAAAGCTGAGCCAAGAGACCCAGTACTTC
>.|many|18|TRBJ1-2|TRBV5-5
CASSLGPRTVLSNYGYTF
TGTGCCAGCAGCTTGGGCCCTCGGACAGTGCTCTCTAACTATGGCTACACCTTC
>.|.|12|TRBJ1-1|TRBV5-1
CASRKDGTEAFF
TGCGCCAGCAGAAAGGACGGCACTGAAGCTTTCTTT
>TRBD1|.|14|TRBJ2-5|TRBV4-1
CASSPPDRVETQYF
TGCGCCAGCAGCCCCCCGGACAGGGTAGAGACCCAGTACTTC
>.|.|14|TRBJ2-1|TRBV20-1
CSASPPTAYNEQFF
TGCAGTGCTAGCCCTCCCACCGCTTACAATGAGCAGTTCTTC
>TRBD2|few|15|TRBJ2-5|TRBV7-2
CASSLQASGQETQYF
TGTGCCAGCAGCTTACAGGCTAGCGGCCAAGAGACCCAGTACTTC
>TRBD1|many|14|TRBJ1-2|TRBV5-1
CASSYGQGNYGYTF
TGCGCCAGCAGCTACGGACAGGGGAACTATGGCTACACCTTC
>.|many|15|TRBJ2-1|TRBV7-9
CASSPGRSSYNEQFF
TGTGCCAGCAGCCCGGGACGTAGCTCCTACAATGAGCAGTTCTTC
>.|few|15|TRBJ2-7|TRBV29-1
CSACIASRPGYEQYF
TGCAGCGCCTGTATAGCGTCTCGGCCGGGCTACGAGCAGTACTTC
>.|.|15|TRBJ2-3|TRBV30
CAWSVRTPNKNTQYF
TGTGCCTGGAGTGTGCGGACTCCTAATAAGAATACGCAGTATTTT
>.|many|13|TRBJ1-1|TRBV10-3
CAISDRASTEAFF
TGTGCCATCAGTGATAGGGCATCCACTGAAGCTTTCTTT
>TRBD2|many|17|TRBJ2-7|TRBV20-1
CSARGGLLAGGGYEQYF
TGCAGTGCTAGAGGCGGGTTACTAGCGGGAGGTGGTTACGAGCAGTACTTC
>.|many|16|TRBJ2-3|TRBV10-3
CAISDPGLGAADTQYF
TGTGCCATCAGTGACCCCGGCTTGGGGGCGGCAGATACGCAGTATTTT
>TRBD2|many|15|TRBJ2-1|TRBV20-1
CSASASGRAYNEQFF
TGCAGTGCTTCCGCTAGCGGGAGAGCTTACAATGAGCAGTTCTTC
>TRBD2|many|17|TRBJ2-4|TRBV3-1
CASSQDPSGGAKNIQYF
TGTGCCAGCAGCCAAGATCCAAGCGGGGGGGCCAAAAACATTCAGTACTTC
>.|few|16|TRBJ2-4|TRBV5-6
CASSFSARTDDNIQYF
TGTGCCAGCAGCTTCAGTGCCAGAACCGACGACAACATTCAGTACTTC
>.|.|13|TRBJ2-1|TRBV27
CASKAALYNEQFF
TGTGCCAGCAAGGCTGCTCTCTACAATGAGCAGTTCTTC
>.|.|13|TRBJ2-7|TRBV15
CATSREGSYEQYF
TGTGCCACCAGCAGAGAGGGCAGCTACGAGCAGTACTTC
>TRBD2|.|16|TRBJ2-1|TRBV5-1
CASTPTPSGPYNEQFF
TGCGCCAGCACTCCTACCCCTAGCGGTCCCTACAATGAGCAGTTCTTC
>TRBD1|few|15|TRBJ2-7|TRBV9
CASSPQPGQAYEQYF
TGTGCCAGCAGCCCTCAACCGGGACAGGCATACGAGCAGTACTTC